Below, 24 T cell receptor beta chains from the same sample are listed, as sequenced in a study of shared clonotypes between healthy human individuals. Method: immunoSEQ multiplex PCR; TCRdb's copy keeps in-frame clones and lacks some. In the table there are some 2,500,000 clones, about nine tenths of which are singletons. The sequenced sample was naive CD4+ T cells from PBMCs. Stated subset: CD45RA+ positively selected. The receptors were gathered from a man younger than 35 in good health. Some clones in this sample may be carry-over from other donors' samples.

J is TRBJ2-5 and V is TRBV6-6; no firm D call. This CDR3 is 14 amino acids long. The germline V gene has CDR1 MNHNY and CDR2 SVGAGI (reference sequence). The V end was cut by 7 bases, the J end by 0 bases, with 12 bases between. The CDR3 coding sequence is TGTGCCAGCAACTTGGACGGGCACCAAGAGACCCAGTACTTC. Its protein product is CASNLDGHQETQYF.

This rearrangement joins TRBV7-8 to TRBJ2-5; tentatively, D is TRBD1 (5 bases). TRBJ2-7 explains the end of the DNA better; the J call may be wrong. This CDR3 spans 16 amino acids. Germline CDR1 is SGHVS and CDR2 is FQNEAQ. The CDR3 here is CASTFAFDSVSYEQYF. For the CDR3, the DNA is TGTGCCAGCACGTTCGCGTTTGACAGCGTTTCCTACGAGCAGTACTTC.

V is TRBV11-2 and J is TRBJ1-1; the D gene is possibly TRBD1 (5 bases). Germline V gene lookup returns CDR1 SGHAT and CDR2 FQNNGV. The CDR3 extends over 13 amino acids. The V end lost 4 bases, the J end lost 4 bases, and 10 bases lay between the germline ends. The CDR3 bases are TGTGCCAGCAGCTATGGGGGGGGCACTGAAGCTTTCTTT. Amino acid sequence: CASSYGGGTEAFF. Drawing the rest from reference TRBV11-2 and TRBJ1-1, the complete variable domain is EAGVAQSPRYKIIEKRQSVAFWCNPISGHATLYWYQQILGQGPKLLIQFQNNGVVDDSQLPKDRFSAERLKGVDSTLKIQPAKLEDSAVYLCASSYGGGTEAFFGQGTRLTVV.

This clone is a singleton in its sample. This chain joins TRBV7-9 and TRBJ2-5, with unresolved D. Between the trimmed V and J ends, which lost 4 bases and 0 bases, there was a span of 15 bases. Per the germline V gene, CDR1 is SEHNR and CDR2 is FQNEAQ (reference sequence). This CDR3 contains 16 residues. As DNA, the CDR3 is TGTGCCAGCAGCTATGGGGTCTGGAAGTACCAAGAGACCCAGTACTTC. Its translation: CASSYGVWKYQETQYF.

The V gene is TRBV19, the J gene TRBJ2-7; a weak D match, TRBD1 (6 bases). The CDR3 has 11 amino acids. Trimming removed 9 bases at V and 3 bases at J, with 9 bases between. Per germline, CDR1 LNHDA and CDR2 SQIVND (reference sequence). The CDR3 region has the DNA TGTGCCAGCCGACAGGACTACGAGCAGTACTTC. It specifies CASRQDYEQYF.

The chain combines TRBV25-1 with TRBJ2-7, with D hard to call. CDR1 and CDR2 from the germline V gene are MGHDK and SYGVNS. The ends were cut back, 3 bases at V and 0 bases at J, with 6 bases in the middle. This CDR3 contains 13 residues. CDR3 sequence (DNA): TGTGCCAGCAGTGATGGCATCTCCTACGAGCAGTACTTC. It translates to CASSDGISYEQYF.

The chain has TRBV27 and TRBJ2-7, with D possibly TRBD2 on 5 matching bases. CDR1 and CDR2 (germline): MNHEY, SMNVEV (reference sequence). V lost 3 bases, J lost 2 bases, and 8 bases lay in between. The CDR3 consists of 13 residues. The CDR3 sequence is CASSLGAPYEQYF. As DNA, the CDR3 is TGTGCCAGCAGTTTGGGAGCTCCCTACGAGCAGTACTTC.

The chain is built from TRBV18 and TRBJ2-1; D gene ambiguous. The CDR3 sequence is 14 residues long. V dropped 3 bases and J dropped 6 bases, with 12 bases sitting between them. Germline assignment: CDR1 KGHSH and CDR2 LQKENI. This CDR3 is CASSPGFGSNEQFF. Here the CDR3 DNA reads TGTGCCAGCTCACCCGGGTTCGGAAGCAATGAGCAGTTCTTC.

The V and J genes are TRBV5-4 and TRBJ1-2, with D maybe TRBD1 (5 bases). Trimming cost V 2 bases and J 4 bases, with 9 bases left between them. This CDR3 region has 13 residues. Germline V CDR1 and CDR2: SGHNT, YYREEE (reference sequence). CDR3 bases: TGTGCCAGCAGCTTCCGGGACCTCTATGGCTACACCTTC. Translating gives CASSFRDLYGYTF.

The chain combines TRBV29-1 with TRBJ1-2; D might be TRBD1 (6 bases). Trimming cost V 4 bases and J 2 bases, with 11 bases left between them. The CDR3 runs to 13 residues. The germline CDR1 and CDR2 sequences are SQVTM and ANQGSEA. The chain's CDR3 is CSVGTGINYGYTF. The CDR3 region has the DNA TGCAGCGTTGGAACAGGGATAAACTATGGCTACACCTTC. Full variable domain (rest looked up from reference TRBV29-1 and TRBJ1-2): SAVISQKPSRDICQRGTSLTIQCQVDSQVTMMFWYRQQPGQSLTLIATANQGSEATYESGFVIDKFPISRPNLTFSTLTVSNMSPEDSSIYLCSVGTGINYGYTFGSGTRLTVV.

This clone showed up just once. V gene TRBV5-6 combines with J gene TRBJ1-1, with 7 bases lining up with TRBD1. The ends lost 3 bases at V and 3 bases at J; junction bases unmatched: 11. The CDR3 has 16 amino acids. Germline CDR1 reads SGHDT; CDR2 reads YYEEEE. This CDR3 reads CASSWRTGGGDTEAFF. For the CDR3, the DNA is TGTGCCAGCAGCTGGCGGACAGGAGGCGGTGACACTGAAGCTTTCTTT. Variable domain in full (rest from reference TRBV5-6 and TRBJ1-1): DAGVTQSPTHLIKTRGQQVTLRCSPKSGHDTVSWYQQALGQGPQFIFQYYEEEERQRGNFPDRFSGHQFPNYSSELNVNALLLGDSALYLCASSWRTGGGDTEAFFGQGTRLTVV.

This clone was picked up a small number of times. The rearrangement links TRBV28 to TRBJ1-2, with D possibly TRBD1 on 5 matching bases. Germline V gives CDR1 MDHEN, CDR2 SYDVKM. CDR3 length equals 14 residues. The V gene lost 2 bases and the J gene lost 4 bases, with 11 bases spanning the gap. The CDR3 here is CASSLRDGTYGYTF. Here the CDR3 DNA reads TGTGCCAGCAGTTTACGGGACGGAACCTATGGCTACACCTTC.

This chain's CDR3 is CASRAGTQNTEAFF. CDR3 bases: TGTGCCAGCAGAGCCGGGACGCAGAACACTGAAGCTTTCTTT. The chain joins TRBV2 to TRBJ1-1; a possible D gene is TRBD1 (5 bases). This CDR3 region has 14 residues. V was trimmed by 6 bases and J by 1 base, leaving 12 bases between them. CDR1 SNHLY and CDR2 FYNNEI come from the germline V gene. The variable domain in full, with the rest retrieved from reference TRBV2 and TRBJ1-1, is EPEVTQTPSHQVTQMGQEVILRCVPISNHLYFYWYRQILGQKVEFLVSFYNNEISEKSEIFDDQFSVERPDGSNFTLKIRSTKLEDSAMYFCASRAGTQNTEAFFGQGTRLTVV.

The chain combines TRBV7-3 with TRBJ2-1; D perhaps matches TRBD2 (5 bases). The CDR3 totals 15 residues. The germline gives CDR1 SGHTA, CDR2 FQGTGA. The V gene lost 5 bases and the J gene lost 4 bases, with 15 bases spanning the gap. The DNA for the CDR3 is TGTGCCAGCAGCCCCGCCCCCGCGGGTTACAATGAGCAGTTCTTC. The encoded protein is CASSPAPAGYNEQFF.

The chain links TRBV28 to TRBJ2-1; D is undetermined. The CDR3 consists of 14 residues. Germline V gene data show CDR1 as MDHEN and CDR2 as SYDVKM. The CDR3 sequence: CAVVALNSYNEQFF. The DNA for the CDR3 is TGTGCAGTCGTAGCCCTAAACTCCTACAATGAGCAGTTCTTC.

The rearrangement links TRBV28 to TRBJ2-7; D uncertain. CDR3 length: 11 amino acids. CDR1 is MDHEN and CDR2 is SYDVKM in the germline V gene. The ends were cut back, 7 bases at V and 3 bases at J, with 7 bases in the middle. The CDR3 DNA reads as TGTGCCAGCACAAGATACTACGAGCAGTACTTC. This sequence encodes CASTRYYEQYF.

The DNA of the CDR3 is TGTGCCAGCAGTAGGTGGGGATCTGAGGAGCCCCAGCATTTT. Translation: CASSRWGSEEPQHF. This chain connects TRBV6-5 to TRBJ1-5; D is uncertain. V lost 5 bases and J lost 8, with 16 bases in between. The germline V gene encodes CDR1 MNHEY and CDR2 SVGAGI. The CDR3 extends over 14 amino acids.

The chain combines TRBV18 with TRBJ2-7; no clear D. Germline CDR1 is KGHSH and CDR2 is LQKENI. The CDR3 is made up of 12 amino acids. V was clipped by 3 bases and J by 6 bases, with 9 bases between them. The CDR3 coding sequence is TGTGCCAGCTCACCCACCCCGGGCGAGCAGTACTTC. This translates into CASSPTPGEQYF.

The V gene is TRBV5-4, the J gene TRBJ2-7; D may correspond to TRBD1 or TRBD2 (6 bases each). CDR3 size: 16 residues. Trimming left V 0 bases short and J 0 bases short, with 13 bases between. Germline-derived CDR1 and CDR2 are SGHNT and YYREEE (reference sequence). CDR3 coding DNA: TGTGCCAGCAGCTTGGGAGGGAGGACAGCCTCCTACGAGCAGTACTTC. Translating it yields CASSLGGRTASYEQYF. Based on the CDR3 plus reference TRBV5-4 and TRBJ2-7, the full variable domain is ETGVTQSPTHLIKTRGQQVTLRCSSQSGHNTVSWYQQALGQGPQFIFQYYREEENGRGNFPPRFSGLQFPNYSSELNVNALELDDSALYLCASSLGGRTASYEQYFGPGTRLTVT.

This sequence joins TRBV19 and TRBJ1-5, with TRBD1 matching over 7 bases. Germline V gene data show CDR1 as LNHDA and CDR2 as SQIVND (reference sequence). The V and J ends lost 4 bases and 5 bases, in that order; junction bases with no gene match: 11. This CDR3 contains 16 residues. The CDR3: CASSTTHRGGYQPQHF. Here the CDR3 DNA reads TGTGCCAGTAGTACCACACACAGGGGTGGGTATCAGCCCCAGCATTTT.

The rearrangement joins TRBV14 to TRBJ2-2; a weak D match, TRBD1 (6 bases). This CDR3 is 16 amino acids long. The germline V gene encodes CDR1 SGHDN and CDR2 FVKESK. The ends were cut back, 3 bases at V and 5 bases at J, with 16 bases in the middle. CDR3 sequence (DNA): TGTGCCAGCAGCCAGACAGGCGGCCTTTTGACCGGGGAGCTGTTTTTT. Amino acid sequence: CASSQTGGLLTGELFF.

This rearrangement joins TRBV5-4 to TRBJ1-2; weak D call: TRBD1 (5 bases). Trimming shortened V by 0 bases and J by 0 bases, and 12 bases separated the two germline ends. The CDR3 is made up of 16 amino acids. Per the germline V gene, CDR1 is SGHNT and CDR2 is YYREEE (reference sequence). CDR3 in amino acids: CASSLAAGKANYGYTF. In nucleotides, the CDR3 is TGTGCCAGCAGCTTGGCGGCAGGGAAGGCTAACTATGGCTACACCTTC.

V gene TRBV7-3 combines with J gene TRBJ2-7; D remains unclear. Germline V gene lookup returns CDR1 SGHTA and CDR2 FQGTGA. V lost 2 bases, J lost 3 bases, and 8 bases lay in between. This CDR3 comprises 13 residues. CDR3 sequence: CASSLFNGYEQYF. For the CDR3, the DNA is TGTGCCAGCAGCTTATTTAACGGCTACGAGCAGTACTTC.

This chain uses TRBV19 with TRBJ1-1; D call uncertain. V shed 3 bases and J shed 1 base, with 6 bases lying between them. This CDR3 contains 13 residues. CDR1 is LNHDA and CDR2 is SQIVND in the germline V gene (reference sequence). The CDR3 spells CASSIFGNTEAFF. CDR3 nucleotides: TGTGCCAGTAGTATCTTCGGGAACACTGAAGCTTTCTTT.